The sequence of this T cell receptor (beta chain) was determined in a study of shared clonotypes between healthy human individuals. Regarding the study as a whole: The sharing of 5% to 6.5% of naive CD4 clonotypes was seen across a handful of donors. The study found lower generation probabilities in non-shared clonotypes than in those shared by all four donors.

To note about this clone: Its cognate antigen is unknown.

Per sorted-subset replicate PCR, input was around 200 ng DNA, representing tens of thousands of T cell genomes. Study processing details: With immunoSEQ giving junction-only sequences and no quality scores, filtering differed. Clones were read by immunoSEQ multiplex PCR, and TCRdb kept only the in-frame ones, dropping some. V and J calls and clone size are copied from that table; D and trimming were computed from the DNA. Among roughly 770,000 clones listed, 90% to 97% were seen once. Terminally differentiated effector memory CD45RA+ cells were excluded by CCR7 positive selection of CD45RO-negative cells. Sequencing used naive CD8+ T cells sorted from blood. This TCR derives from a young man in good health.

The CDR3 here is CASSGQGSNQPQHF. The CDR3 region has the DNA TGTGCCAGCAGCGGACAGGGAAGCAATCAGCCCCAGCATTTT. This rearrangement joins TRBV7-9 to TRBJ1-5; 8 nucleotides agree with TRBD1. The CDR3 extends over 14 amino acids. CDR1 and CDR2 (germline): SEHNR, FQNEAQ (reference sequence). Trimming cost V 5 bases and J 1 base; bases outside gene matches: 1.